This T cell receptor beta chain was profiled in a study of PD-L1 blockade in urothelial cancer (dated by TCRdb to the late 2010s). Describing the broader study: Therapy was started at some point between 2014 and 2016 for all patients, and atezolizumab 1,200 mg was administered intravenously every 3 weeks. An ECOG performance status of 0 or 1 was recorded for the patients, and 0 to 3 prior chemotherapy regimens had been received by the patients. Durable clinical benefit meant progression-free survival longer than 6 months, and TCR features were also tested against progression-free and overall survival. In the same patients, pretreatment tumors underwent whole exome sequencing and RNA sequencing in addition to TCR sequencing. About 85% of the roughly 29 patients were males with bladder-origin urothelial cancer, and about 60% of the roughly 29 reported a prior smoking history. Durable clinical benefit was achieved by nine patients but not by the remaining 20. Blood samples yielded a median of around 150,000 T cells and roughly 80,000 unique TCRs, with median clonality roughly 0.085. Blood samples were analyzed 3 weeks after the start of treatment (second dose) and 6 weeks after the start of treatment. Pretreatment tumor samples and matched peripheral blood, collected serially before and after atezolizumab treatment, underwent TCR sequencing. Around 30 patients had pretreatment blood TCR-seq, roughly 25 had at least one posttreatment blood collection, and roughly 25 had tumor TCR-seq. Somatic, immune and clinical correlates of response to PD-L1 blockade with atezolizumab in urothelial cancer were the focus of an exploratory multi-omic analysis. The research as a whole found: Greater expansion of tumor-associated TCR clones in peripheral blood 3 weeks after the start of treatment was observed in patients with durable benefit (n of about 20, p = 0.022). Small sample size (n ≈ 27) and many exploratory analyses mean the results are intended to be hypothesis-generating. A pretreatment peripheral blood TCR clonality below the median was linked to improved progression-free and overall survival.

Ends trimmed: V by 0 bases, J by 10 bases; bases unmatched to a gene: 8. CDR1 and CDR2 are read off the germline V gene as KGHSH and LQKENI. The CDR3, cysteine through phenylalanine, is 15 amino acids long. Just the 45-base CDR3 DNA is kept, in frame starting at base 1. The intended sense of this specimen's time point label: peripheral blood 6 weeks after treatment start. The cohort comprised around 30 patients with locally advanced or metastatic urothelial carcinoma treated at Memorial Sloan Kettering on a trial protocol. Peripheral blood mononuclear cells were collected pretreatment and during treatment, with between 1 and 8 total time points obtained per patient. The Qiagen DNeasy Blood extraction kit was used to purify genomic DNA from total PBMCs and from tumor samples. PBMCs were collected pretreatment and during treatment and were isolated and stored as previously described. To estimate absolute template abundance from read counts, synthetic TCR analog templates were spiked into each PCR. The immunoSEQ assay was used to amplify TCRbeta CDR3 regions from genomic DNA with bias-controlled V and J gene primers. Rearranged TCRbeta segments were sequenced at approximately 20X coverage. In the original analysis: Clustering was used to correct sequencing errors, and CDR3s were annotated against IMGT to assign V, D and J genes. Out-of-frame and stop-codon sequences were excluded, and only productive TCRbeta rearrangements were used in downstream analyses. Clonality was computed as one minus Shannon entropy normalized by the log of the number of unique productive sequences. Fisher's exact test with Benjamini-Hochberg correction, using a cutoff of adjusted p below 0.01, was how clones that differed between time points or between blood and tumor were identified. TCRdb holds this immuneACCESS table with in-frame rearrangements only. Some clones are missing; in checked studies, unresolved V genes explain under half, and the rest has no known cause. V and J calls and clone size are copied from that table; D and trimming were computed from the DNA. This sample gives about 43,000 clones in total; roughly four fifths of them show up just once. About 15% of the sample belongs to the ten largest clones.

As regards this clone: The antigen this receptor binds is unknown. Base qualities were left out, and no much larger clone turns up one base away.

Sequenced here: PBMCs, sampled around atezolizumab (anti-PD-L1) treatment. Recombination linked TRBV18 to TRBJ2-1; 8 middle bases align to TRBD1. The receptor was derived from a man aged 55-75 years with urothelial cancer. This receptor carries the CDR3 CASSPPSRGLFEQFF. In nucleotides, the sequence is TGTGCCAGCTCACCACCGTCCAGGGGGCTTTTCGAGCAGTTCTTC.